Reported below is one T cell receptor beta chain. Germline V gene sequence: CDR1 DFQATT, CDR2 SNEGSKA (reference sequence). The ends lost 1 base at V and 5 bases at J; junction bases unmatched: 2. The CDR3 runs to 14 residues. The sample comes from a study of T cells in Graves' hyperthyroidism and ophthalmopathy. TCR beta CDR3 regions were amplified from RNA transcripts. First-round RT-PCR with HTBI primers amplified the TCR CDR3 region. TCRdb reprocessed the multiplex PCR reads via MiXCR and lists one record per CDR3 protein. The sample lists hundreds of thousands of distinct CDR3 sequences, nearly 45% occurring once.

Sequenced sample: peripheral blood or thyroid tissue (not recorded which). The receptor's source is an adult man with Graves' disease, either hyperthyroidism or ophthalmopathy (not recorded which). The rearrangement uses TRBV20-1 and TRBJ1-5; 10 nucleotides line up with TRBD1. CDR3 residues: CSARAGTGDQPQHF. The CDR3 DNA reads TGCAGTGCTAGAGCTGGGACAGGGGATCAGCCCCAGCATTTT.